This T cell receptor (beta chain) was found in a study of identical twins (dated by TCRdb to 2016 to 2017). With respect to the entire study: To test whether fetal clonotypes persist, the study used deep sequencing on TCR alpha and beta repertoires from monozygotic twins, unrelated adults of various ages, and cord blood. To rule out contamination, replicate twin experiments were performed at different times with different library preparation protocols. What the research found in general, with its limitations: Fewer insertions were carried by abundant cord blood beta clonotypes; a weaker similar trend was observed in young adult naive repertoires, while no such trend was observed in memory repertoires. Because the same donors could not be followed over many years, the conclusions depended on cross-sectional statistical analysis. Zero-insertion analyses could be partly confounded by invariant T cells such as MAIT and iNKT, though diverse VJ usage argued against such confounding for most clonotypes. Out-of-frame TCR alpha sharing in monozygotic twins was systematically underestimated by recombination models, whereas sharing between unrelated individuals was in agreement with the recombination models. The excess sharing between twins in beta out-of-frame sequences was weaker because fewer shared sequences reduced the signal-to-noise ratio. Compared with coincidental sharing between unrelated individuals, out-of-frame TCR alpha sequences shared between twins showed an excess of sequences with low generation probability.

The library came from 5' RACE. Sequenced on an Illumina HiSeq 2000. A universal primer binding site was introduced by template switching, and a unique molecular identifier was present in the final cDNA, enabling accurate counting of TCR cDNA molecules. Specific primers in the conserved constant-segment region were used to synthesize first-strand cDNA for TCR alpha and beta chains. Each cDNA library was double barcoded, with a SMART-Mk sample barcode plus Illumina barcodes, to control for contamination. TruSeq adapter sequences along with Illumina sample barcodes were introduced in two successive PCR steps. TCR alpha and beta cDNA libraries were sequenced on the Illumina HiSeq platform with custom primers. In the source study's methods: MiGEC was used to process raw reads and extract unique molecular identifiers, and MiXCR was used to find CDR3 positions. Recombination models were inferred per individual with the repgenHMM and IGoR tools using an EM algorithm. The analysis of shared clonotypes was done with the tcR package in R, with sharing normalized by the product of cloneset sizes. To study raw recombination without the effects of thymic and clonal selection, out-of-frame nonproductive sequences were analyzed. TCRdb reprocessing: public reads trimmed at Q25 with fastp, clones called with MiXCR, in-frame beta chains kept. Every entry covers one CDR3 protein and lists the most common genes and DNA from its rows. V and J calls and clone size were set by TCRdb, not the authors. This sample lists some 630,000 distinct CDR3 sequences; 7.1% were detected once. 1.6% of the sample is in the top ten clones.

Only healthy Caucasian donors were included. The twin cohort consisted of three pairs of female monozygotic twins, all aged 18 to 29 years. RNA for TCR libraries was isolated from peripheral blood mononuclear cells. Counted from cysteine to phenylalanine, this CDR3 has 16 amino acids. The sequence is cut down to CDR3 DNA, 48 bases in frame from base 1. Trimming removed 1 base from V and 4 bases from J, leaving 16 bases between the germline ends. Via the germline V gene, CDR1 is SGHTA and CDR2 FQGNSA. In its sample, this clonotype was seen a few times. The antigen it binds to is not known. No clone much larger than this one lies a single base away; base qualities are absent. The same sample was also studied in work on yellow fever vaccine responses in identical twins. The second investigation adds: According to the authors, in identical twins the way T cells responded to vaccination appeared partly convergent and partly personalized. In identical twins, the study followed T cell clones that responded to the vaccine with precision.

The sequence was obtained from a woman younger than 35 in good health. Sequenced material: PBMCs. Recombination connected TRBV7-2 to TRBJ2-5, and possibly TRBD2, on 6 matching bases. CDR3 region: CASSLDPSDPGETQYF. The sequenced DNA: TGTGCCAGCAGCTTAGATCCTAGCGACCCAGGAGAGACCCAGTACTTC.